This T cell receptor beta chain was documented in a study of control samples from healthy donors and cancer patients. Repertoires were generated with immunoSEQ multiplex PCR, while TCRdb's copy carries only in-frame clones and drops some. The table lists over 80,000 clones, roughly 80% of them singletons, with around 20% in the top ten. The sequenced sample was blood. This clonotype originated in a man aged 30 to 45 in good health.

CDR3 sequence (DNA): TGTGCCAGTAGCCTCCTCCGGGGGGGACGTGGAGATACGCAGTATTTT. Its protein is CASSLLRGGRGDTQYF. The chain links TRBV19 to TRBJ2-3, with 8 positions matching TRBD2. The CDR3 extends over 16 amino acids. In germline, CDR1 is LNHDA, CDR2 SQIVND (reference sequence). The ends lost 6 bases at V and 5 bases at J; junction bases unmatched: 13. The full variable domain, completed using reference TRBV19 and TRBJ2-3, is DGGITQSPKYLFRKEGQNVTLSCEQNLNHDAMYWYRQDPGQGLRLIYYSQIVNDFQKGDIAEGYSVSREKKESFPLTVTSAQKNPTAFYLCASSLLRGGRGDTQYFGPGTRLTVL.